This T cell receptor beta chain was recovered during a study of blood T cell repertoires in COVID-19. Study-wide background: In each case, the material was cDNA or gDNA derived from T cells, B-cell-depleted T cells, or PBMCs.

Sequencing used immunoSEQ multiplex PCR; TCRdb keeps in-frame clones, though not all of them. In the table there are hundreds of thousands of clones, almost 90% of which are singletons. Followed longitudinally, the Seattle patients had been enrolled during active infection. CDR1 MDHEN and CDR2 SYDVKM come from the germline V gene. The CDR3 totals 15 residues. The junction had 10 bases not matched to a gene; V was cut back by 6 bases and J by 4 bases. The chain is built from TRBV28 and TRBJ1-2, with 8 bases fitting TRBD1. Sequenced material: peripheral blood. This clonotype was sampled from a woman between 35 and 50 years old with COVID-19, enrolled during active disease. The CDR3 is CASRPTGAGVYGYTF. The CDR3 DNA is TGTGCCAGCAGACCGACAGGGGCCGGCGTCTATGGCTACACCTTC.